This TCR beta chain comes out of a study of T cell responses to AZD1222 COVID-19 vaccine. Study results and caveats: Regions 160-218 and 743-854 dominated among vaccine-associated CD4 TCRs spanning spike. The sample set comprised mostly white British donors with more females, and clonal diversity was possibly underestimated. Repertoires were obtained only post-peak T cell response.

As concerns this clone: The antigen remains unidentified.

There are 17 residues in the CDR3. Germline V lookup: CDR1 MGHRA, CDR2 YSYEKL. V was clipped by 4 bases and J by 2 bases, with 15 bases between them. The protocol was immunoSEQ multiplex PCR, while the TCRdb copy is restricted to in-frame clones and leaves out a portion. The data contain tens of thousands of clones, approximately 90% of them seen just once; the ten biggest clones take up 4.9%. The sequencing here drew on peripheral blood, taken on day 0 of AZD1222 vaccination. The chain is built from TRBV4-1 and TRBJ2-6, with D perhaps being TRBD1 or TRBD2 (7 bases each). The source is an adult in good health. The CDR3 region is CASSLTQGGTGANVLTF. CDR3 nucleotides: TGCGCCAGCAGCCTCACTCAGGGGGGGACTGGGGCCAACGTCCTGACTTTC.